Listed here are 5 T cell receptor beta chains from one sample, sequenced in a study of blood T cell repertoires in COVID-19. The protocol was immunoSEQ multiplex PCR, while the TCRdb copy is restricted to in-frame clones and leaves out a portion. Of hundreds of thousands of clones in the sample, 88% were seen once. The sequenced material came from PBMCs or T cells enriched from blood (not recorded which). The receptors stem from a woman in her thirties or forties with acute COVID-19.

CDR3 sequence: CASSLVGTGRDEQFF. For the CDR3, the DNA is TGTGCCAGCAGCTTAGTTGGGACAGGGCGGGATGAGCAGTTCTTC. The V call is TRBV7-6, the J call TRBJ2-1; 9 bases match TRBD1. Germline CDR1 and CDR2: SGHVS and FNYEAQ. The CDR3 spans 15 residues. The V gene end was trimmed by 1 base and the J gene end by 8 bases; junction bases not matched to a gene: 6. Combining the CDR3 with reference TRBV7-6 and TRBJ2-1 gives the whole variable domain GAGVSQSPRYKVTKRGQDVALRCDPISGHVSLYWYRQALGQGPEFLTYFNYEAQQDKSGLPNDRFSAERPEGSISTLTIQRTEQRDSAMYRCASSLVGTGRDEQFFGPGTRLTVL.

The rearrangement uses TRBV11-2 and TRBJ2-1, with 10 bases aligning to TRBD2. Germline trimming cut 5 bases from V and 9 bases from J; bases unmatched to any gene: 13. Germline V gene sequence: CDR1 SGHAT, CDR2 FQNNGV. The length of the CDR3 is 16 residues. The CDR3 coding sequence is TGTGCCAGCAGCCCCCGACTAGCGGGTGCTTTGGGTGAGCAGTTCTTC. It yields the protein CASSPRLAGALGEQFF.

V usage is TRBV30 and J usage is TRBJ1-1; no clear D gene. Per germline, CDR1 GTSNPN and CDR2 SVGIG (reference sequence). The CDR3 is 11 residues long. V lost 3 bases to trimming and J lost 7 bases, with 9 bases between them. The DNA for the CDR3 is TGTGCCTGGAGGGGAGCGGTTGAAGCTTTCTTT. Translating it yields CAWRGAVEAFF.

This rearrangement joins TRBV7-9 to TRBJ2-5; TRBD2 is a possible D gene (5 bases). The CDR3 spans 12 residues. Germline values: CDR1 SEHNR, CDR2 FQNEAQ (reference sequence). V dropped 3 bases and J dropped 4 bases, with 6 bases sitting between them. The CDR3 here is CASSLGRETQYF. The CDR3 DNA is TGTGCCAGCAGCTTGGGGAGAGAGACCCAGTACTTC. Variable domain in full (rest from reference TRBV7-9 and TRBJ2-5): DTGVSQNPRHKITKRGQNVTFRCDPISEHNRLYWYRQTLGQGPEFLTYFQNEAQLEKSRLLSDRFSAERPKGSFSTLEIQRTEQGDSAMYLCASSLGRETQYFGPGTRLLVL.

This chain's CDR3 is CSVGLVSGNTIYF. For the CDR3, the DNA is TGCAGCGTTGGACTGGTCTCTGGAAACACCATATATTTT. The gene calls are TRBV29-1 and TRBJ1-3; no reliable D call. Germline V CDR1 and CDR2: SQVTM, ANQGSEA. The CDR3 spans 13 residues. V was cut by 4 bases and J by 0 bases, with 7 bases left in between.